A selection of T cell receptor beta chains follows, all from one sample in a study of blood T cells in healthy people across ages. TCRdb itself ran the 5' RACE reads through MiXCR, one entry per CDR3 protein. Among about 930,000 distinct CDR3 sequences listed, almost 30% were seen once. These data are also associated with another study on T cells of mothers and their children.

The specimen sequenced was blood. The receptor source for this set is a woman in her 40s in good health. The CDR3 runs from the conserved cysteine through the conserved F or W. Fields, in order: V gene, clone size, D gene, J gene, CDR3 protein, CDR3 DNA. The D gene is left open where the match is weak. Clone sizes are given selectively: once, few, many, or a class where the clone is expanded.

v_call: TRBV7-2; clone_size: -; d_call: -; j_call: TRBJ2-5; cdr3_aa: CARSSGVQEIQYF; cdr3_nt: TGTGCCCGCAGCTCAGGGGTTCAAGAGATCCAGTACTTC
v_call: TRBV6-5; clone_size: few; d_call: -; j_call: TRBJ1-5; cdr3_aa: CASSYQGGPQHF; cdr3_nt: TGTGCCAGCAGTTACCAAGGTGGGCCCCAGCATTTT
v_call: TRBV29-1; clone_size: -; d_call: TRBD1; j_call: TRBJ1-1; cdr3_aa: CSAFRGRTEAFF; cdr3_nt: TGCAGCGCCTTCAGGGGGCGGACTGAAGCTTTCTTT
v_call: TRBV29-1; clone_size: many; d_call: TRBD1; j_call: TRBJ2-2; cdr3_aa: CSASTPRQGVGELFF; cdr3_nt: TGCAGCGCCTCTACCCCGCGACAGGGAGTCGGGGAGCTGTTTTTT
v_call: TRBV7-2; clone_size: few; d_call: -; j_call: TRBJ2-1; cdr3_aa: CASTLEGSGLNEQFF; cdr3_nt: TGTGCCAGCACCCTAGAGGGGTCAGGCCTCAATGAGCAGTTCTTC
v_call: TRBV7-2; clone_size: few; d_call: TRBD2; j_call: TRBJ2-3; cdr3_aa: CASSPTSVTDTQYF; cdr3_nt: TGTGCCAGCAGCCCGACTAGCGTGACAGATACGCAGTATTTT
v_call: TRBV20-1; clone_size: many; d_call: TRBD1; j_call: TRBJ1-1; cdr3_aa: CSAKGDRGTEAFF; cdr3_nt: TGCAGTGCTAAAGGGGACAGGGGAACTGAAGCTTTCTTT
v_call: TRBV5-6; clone_size: -; d_call: TRBD1; j_call: TRBJ1-1; cdr3_aa: CASSPGGLATGVNTEAFF; cdr3_nt: TGTGCCAGCAGCCCTGGAGGCCTTGCTACAGGGGTAAACACTGAAGCTTTCTTT
v_call: TRBV6-6; clone_size: -; d_call: TRBD1; j_call: TRBJ1-2; cdr3_aa: CASSRSDRVANYGYTF; cdr3_nt: TGTGCCAGCAGCCGGTCGGACAGGGTAGCTAACTATGGCTACACCTTC
v_call: TRBV7-9; clone_size: many; d_call: TRBD2; j_call: TRBJ2-5; cdr3_aa: CASSRVAGGRQETQYF; cdr3_nt: TGTGCCAGCAGCCGTGTAGCGGGGGGGCGGCAAGAGACCCAGTACTTC
v_call: TRBV9; clone_size: -; d_call: -; j_call: TRBJ2-2; cdr3_aa: CASSSDTGERFF; cdr3_nt: TGTGCCAGCAGCTCGGACACCGGGGAGCGGTTTTTT
v_call: TRBV11-2; clone_size: -; d_call: -; j_call: TRBJ1-2; cdr3_aa: CAGSMTAYGHTF; cdr3_nt: TGTGCCGGCAGCATGACGGCGTATGGCCACACCTTC
v_call: TRBV20-1; clone_size: many; d_call: -; j_call: TRBJ2-3; cdr3_aa: CSAPPSGRPDTQYF; cdr3_nt: TGCAGTGCCCCCCCTTCCGGTCGACCAGATACGCAGTATTTT
v_call: TRBV28; clone_size: many; d_call: -; j_call: TRBJ2-7; cdr3_aa: CASSGLGGSYEQYF; cdr3_nt: TGTGCCAGCAGCGGACTTGGGGGGTCCTACGAGCAGTACTTC
v_call: TRBV7-2; clone_size: -; d_call: TRBD2; j_call: TRBJ2-1; cdr3_aa: CASSTRTSGRSNEQFF; cdr3_nt: TGTGCCAGCAGCACTCGGACCAGCGGGAGATCAAATGAGCAGTTCTTC
v_call: TRBV28; clone_size: -; d_call: TRBD1; j_call: TRBJ1-2; cdr3_aa: CASRRTGAQDYTF; cdr3_nt: TGTGCCAGCAGGCGGACAGGGGCTCAGGACTACACCTTC
v_call: TRBV20-1; clone_size: -; d_call: -; j_call: TRBJ2-1; cdr3_aa: CSARGSYGYNEQFF; cdr3_nt: TGCAGTGCTAGAGGCAGCTACGGATACAATGAGCAGTTCTTC
v_call: TRBV6-5; clone_size: once; d_call: -; j_call: TRBJ2-1; cdr3_aa: CASRTASYNEQVF; cdr3_nt: TGTGCCAGCAGGACAGCCTCCTACAATGAGCAGGTCTTC
v_call: TRBV6-6; clone_size: many; d_call: -; j_call: TRBJ1-2; cdr3_aa: CASSYGAGLGYTF; cdr3_nt: TGTGCCAGCAGTTACGGGGCAGGGTTAGGCTACACCTTC
v_call: TRBV27; clone_size: few; d_call: -; j_call: TRBJ1-2; cdr3_aa: CATLQAPGGGYTF; cdr3_nt: TGTGCCACCTTACAAGCCCCTGGGGGTGGCTACACCTTC
v_call: TRBV6-5; clone_size: many; d_call: TRBD1; j_call: TRBJ1-4; cdr3_aa: CASSYSTGAREKLFF; cdr3_nt: TGTGCCAGCAGTTACTCTACAGGGGCGCGCGAAAAACTGTTTTTT
v_call: TRBV30; clone_size: few; d_call: TRBD2; j_call: TRBJ2-7; cdr3_aa: CACQWGGSYEQYF; cdr3_nt: TGTGCCTGCCAGTGGGGGGGGTCCTACGAGCAGTACTTC
v_call: TRBV12-3/TRBV12-4; clone_size: few; d_call: -; j_call: TRBJ1-2; cdr3_aa: CASSSNPQGYGYTF; cdr3_nt: TGTGCCAGCAGCTCCAACCCGCAGGGCTATGGCTACACCTTC
v_call: TRBV5-1; clone_size: -; d_call: -; j_call: TRBJ1-1; cdr3_aa: CASSLGVGATEAFF; cdr3_nt: TGCGCCAGCAGCTTGGGTGTGGGGGCCACTGAAGCTTTCTTT
v_call: TRBV11-2; clone_size: -; d_call: TRBD2; j_call: TRBJ2-7; cdr3_aa: CASSIVAGGKYEQYF; cdr3_nt: TGTGCCAGCAGCATCGTAGCGGGGGGGAAGTACGAGCAGTACTTC
v_call: TRBV29-1; clone_size: -; d_call: -; j_call: TRBJ2-1; cdr3_aa: CSVDTGGPGGNEQFF; cdr3_nt: TGCAGCGTGGATACAGGGGGTCCGGGGGGGAATGAGCAGTTCTTC
v_call: TRBV20-1; clone_size: once; d_call: -; j_call: TRBJ1-2; cdr3_aa: CSARDPKGNLDYTF; cdr3_nt: TGCAGTGCTAGAGATCCGAAGGGAAACCTGGACTACACCTTC
v_call: TRBV25-1; clone_size: -; d_call: -; j_call: TRBJ1-2; cdr3_aa: CASSEFRNGYTF; cdr3_nt: TGTGCCAGCAGTGAATTCAGGAATGGCTACACCTTC
v_call: TRBV28; clone_size: -; d_call: TRBD2; j_call: TRBJ2-7; cdr3_aa: CASRTGGSGGYEQYF; cdr3_nt: TGTGCCAGCCGAACAGGCGGGTCGGGGGGCTACGAGCAGTACTTC
v_call: TRBV29-1; clone_size: -; d_call: -; j_call: TRBJ2-7; cdr3_aa: CSVEDLDSSYEQYF; cdr3_nt: TGCAGCGTTGAAGATCTCGACAGCTCCTACGAGCAGTACTTC
v_call: TRBV18; clone_size: few; d_call: -; j_call: TRBJ1-5; cdr3_aa: CASSPPSGYNQPQHF; cdr3_nt: TGTGCCAGCTCACCACCGTCAGGTTACAATCAGCCCCAGCATTTT
v_call: TRBV7-2; clone_size: -; d_call: -; j_call: TRBJ2-1; cdr3_aa: CASSFGSQTNNEQFF; cdr3_nt: TGTGCCAGCAGCTTCGGGTCTCAGACAAACAATGAGCAGTTCTTC
v_call: TRBV7-9; clone_size: -; d_call: -; j_call: TRBJ1-1; cdr3_aa: CASSLDFTEAFF; cdr3_nt: TGTGCCAGCAGCTTAGACTTCACTGAAGCTTTCTTT
v_call: TRBV4-1; clone_size: few; d_call: -; j_call: TRBJ1-2; cdr3_aa: CASSQDLGPRQGGYTF; cdr3_nt: TGCGCCAGCAGCCAAGACCTTGGCCCCCGGCAGGGTGGCTACACCTTC
v_call: TRBV28; clone_size: -; d_call: -; j_call: TRBJ1-5; cdr3_aa: CASSSGHINQPQHF; cdr3_nt: TGTGCCAGCAGTTCGGGACACATCAATCAGCCCCAGCATTTT
v_call: TRBV5-5; clone_size: -; d_call: -; j_call: TRBJ1-1; cdr3_aa: CASSLRLENTEAFF; cdr3_nt: TGTGCCAGCAGCTTGAGGCTGGAGAACACTGAAGCTTTCTTT
v_call: TRBV12-3/TRBV12-4; clone_size: many; d_call: -; j_call: TRBJ2-1; cdr3_aa: CASSQIRTRDEQFF; cdr3_nt: TGTGCCAGCAGTCAAATACGGACCCGGGATGAGCAGTTCTTC
v_call: TRBV4-2; clone_size: many; d_call: TRBD1; j_call: TRBJ2-5; cdr3_aa: CASSDRDRGEETQYF; cdr3_nt: TGTGCCAGCTCTGACCGGGACAGGGGAGAAGAGACCCAGTACTTC
v_call: TRBV5-1; clone_size: few; d_call: -; j_call: TRBJ1-2; cdr3_aa: CASSLDGGGSGYTF; cdr3_nt: TGCGCCAGCAGCTTGGATGGCGGGGGCTCTGGCTACACCTTC
v_call: TRBV28; clone_size: few; d_call: TRBD1; j_call: TRBJ2-5; cdr3_aa: CASSLGRQGKQETQYF; cdr3_nt: TGTGCCAGCAGTTTAGGACGACAGGGAAAACAAGAGACCCAGTACTTC
v_call: TRBV7-3; clone_size: -; d_call: -; j_call: TRBJ2-2; cdr3_aa: CASSVTRNTGELFF; cdr3_nt: TGTGCCAGCAGCGTGACTCGGAACACCGGGGAGCTGTTTTTT
v_call: TRBV12-3/TRBV12-4; clone_size: -; d_call: -; j_call: TRBJ2-7; cdr3_aa: CVSSLKAYEQYF; cdr3_nt: TGTGTCAGCAGTTTAAAGGCCTACGAGCAGTACTTC
v_call: TRBV5-1; clone_size: -; d_call: -; j_call: TRBJ2-5; cdr3_aa: CASSSTDGGEQYF; cdr3_nt: TGCGCCAGCAGCTCGACGGATGGGGGAGAGCAGTACTTC
v_call: TRBV5-1; clone_size: many; d_call: TRBD2; j_call: TRBJ2-1; cdr3_aa: CASSLDPAGVYNEQFF; cdr3_nt: TGCGCCAGCAGCTTGGATCCAGCGGGGGTGTACAATGAGCAGTTCTTC
v_call: TRBV7-8; clone_size: -; d_call: -; j_call: TRBJ2-3; cdr3_aa: CASSLGVRPSTDTQYF; cdr3_nt: TGTGCCAGCAGCTTAGGGGTCAGGCCTAGCACAGATACGCAGTATTTT
v_call: TRBV5-1; clone_size: -; d_call: -; j_call: TRBJ2-3; cdr3_aa: CASSLEGQSLTDTQYF; cdr3_nt: TGCGCCAGCAGCTTGGAAGGACAGAGCCTCACAGATACGCAGTATTTT